These T cell receptor beta chains were read from a single sample in a study of PD-1 blockade in classical Hodgkin lymphoma. Method: immunoSEQ multiplex PCR; TCRdb's copy keeps in-frame clones and lacks some. The sample yields roughly 100,000 clones, approximately 89% seen once. The input for sequencing was peripheral blood mononuclear cells (PBMCs), taken before the fourth cycle of nivolumab. These receptors were obtained from a human donor with classical Hodgkin lymphoma. Both conserved end residues are part of each CDR3. Each record gives: clone size, J gene, V gene, D gene, CDR3 DNA, CDR3 protein. A D gene is named only where the DNA matches it firmly. For some rows the clone size is stated as once, few or many, or as a class when expanded; others skip it.

>NA|TRBJ2-5|TRBV5-1|TRBD1
TGCGCCAGCAGCCCCGGGACAGGGGGCGAAGAGACCCAGTACTTC
CASSPGTGGEETQYF
>NA|TRBJ1-1|TRBV5-1|NA
TGCGCCACCTCTAAAAGGGGCGTGAACACTGAAGCTTTCTTT
CATSKRGVNTEAFF
>NA|TRBJ1-1|TRBV6-6|TRBD1
TGTGCCAGCAGTTACTCAGGACAGGGGCACGGGTTCTTT
CASSYSGQGHGFF
>NA|TRBJ1-1|TRBV6-5|NA
TGTGCCAGCAGTTACGGGGGGCCGGGCACTGAAGCTTTCTTT
CASSYGGPGTEAFF
>NA|TRBJ2-4|TRBV7-8|TRBD2
TGTGCCAGCAGCTTACGACTAGCGGATAACATTCAGTACTTC
CASSLRLADNIQYF
>few|TRBJ2-1|TRBV4-2|TRBD2
TGTGCCAGCAGCCTGGATCTAGCGGGAATGTACAATGAGCAGTTCTTC
CASSLDLAGMYNEQFF
>NA|TRBJ1-3|TRBV19|NA
TGTGCCAGTCGGCAGGGCGGTGGAAACACCATATATTTT
CASRQGGGNTIYF
>NA|TRBJ1-5|TRBV28|NA
TGTGCCAGCAGTCCATCTCGGGGGCTAAGGCCCCAGCATTTT
CASSPSRGLRPQHF
>NA|TRBJ1-1|TRBV5-1|NA
TGCGCCAGCAGCTTCGGGACATCGACGAACCCTGAAGCTTTCTTT
CASSFGTSTNPEAFF
>NA|TRBJ2-7|TRBV11-3|NA
TGTGCCAGCAGCCCGACGGCTGGGTCCTACGAGCAGTACTTC
CASSPTAGSYEQYF
>NA|TRBJ2-7|TRBV5-8|NA
TGTGCCAGCAGCTTGTCGTCTACCTCCTACGAGCAGTACTTC
CASSLSSTSYEQYF
>NA|TRBJ2-7|TRBV7-2|NA
TGTGCCAGCAGCTCCCGGGACTCCGCCTACGAGCAGTACTTC
CASSSRDSAYEQYF
>NA|TRBJ1-1|TRBV7-2|NA
TGTGCCAGCAGCATTGGACGTCAAGGTGAAGCTTTCTTT
CASSIGRQGEAFF
>NA|TRBJ2-7|TRBV27|NA
TGTGCCAGCAGTTCGACAGGCTACGAGCAGTACTTC
CASSSTGYEQYF
>NA|TRBJ2-7|TRBV5-8|NA
TGTGCCAGCAGCAATACAGGGTTCGAGCAGTACTTC
CASSNTGFEQYF
>NA|TRBJ1-1|TRBV27|NA
TGTGCCAGCAGTTTATCGGAGGGCCGGGGCACTGAAGCTTTCTTT
CASSLSEGRGTEAFF
>once|TRBJ1-1|TRBV7-6|NA
TGTGCCAGCAGCTTAGGGAGGGGAGAAGCTTTCTTT
CASSLGRGEAFF
>NA|TRBJ2-2|TRBV18|NA
TGTGCCAGCTCACCAGAATTAACAGGGTCCGGGGAGCTGTTTTTT
CASSPELTGSGELFF
>NA|TRBJ2-6|TRBV5-6|NA
TGTGCCAGCACCCCCCTGAGGGCTGGGGCCAACGTCCTGACTTTC
CASTPLRAGANVLTF
>NA|TRBJ2-7|TRBV11-2|TRBD1
TGTGCCAGCAGCTTAGTTTCAGGGGGAGCCTACGAGCAGTACTTC
CASSLVSGGAYEQYF
>NA|TRBJ2-1|TRBV4-1|TRBD2
TGCGCCAGCAGCCAAGGTAGTAGCGGGAGTGCGTCCTACAATGAGCAGTTCTTC
CASSQGSSGSASYNEQFF
>NA|TRBJ2-2|TRBV19|TRBD2
TGTGCCAGTAGCGGCGGGGGGATTTCGTCCGGGGAGCTGTTTTTT
CASSGGGISSGELFF
>NA|TRBJ1-5|TRBV6-5|NA
TGTGCCAGCAGCCACACAGGGCGTAGCAATCAGCCCCAGCATTTT
CASSHTGRSNQPQHF
>NA|TRBJ2-7|TRBV27|NA
TGTGCCAGCAGTTTATCCACAGGGCACATCTTCTACGAGCAGTACTTC
CASSLSTGHIFYEQYF
>NA|TRBJ2-5|TRBV27|NA
TGTGCCAGCAGTTTCGACGGATGGAGGGAGACCCAGTACTTC
CASSFDGWRETQYF
>once|TRBJ2-3|TRBV5-4|TRBD2
TGTGCCAGCAGCCCGGCGATGCTAGCGGGAGGAGATACGCAGTATTTT
CASSPAMLAGGDTQYF
>NA|TRBJ2-1|TRBV4-3|TRBD2
TGCGCCAGCAGCCAAGTCTCGCGGGAGTGGTCCTACAATGAGCAGTTCTTC
CASSQVSREWSYNEQFF
>NA|TRBJ2-1|TRBV6-4|NA
TGTGCCAGCAGCTCGGACTGGAGAAACAGGAATGAGCAGTTCTTC
CASSSDWRNRNEQFF
>NA|TRBJ1-4|TRBV5-8|NA
TGTGCCAGCAGCTTTTTGAAAGGGACTAATGAAAAACTGTTTTTT
CASSFLKGTNEKLFF
>NA|TRBJ1-4|TRBV5-1|NA
TGCGCCAGCACCAAACAGGGTTCTAATGAAAAACTGTTTTTT
CASTKQGSNEKLFF
>NA|TRBJ2-7|TRBV11-1|NA
TGTGCCAGCAGCAGGATGGGCGGGAAGGCCTACGAGCAGTACTTC
CASSRMGGKAYEQYF
>once|TRBJ2-1|TRBV9|NA
TGTGCCAGCAGCCCCACGGAGGCGGCAGTCTCCTACAATGAGCAGTTCTTC
CASSPTEAAVSYNEQFF
>NA|TRBJ2-1|TRBV30|NA
TGTGCCTGGAGCAAACACCTCTACAATGAGCAGTTCTTC
CAWSKHLYNEQFF
>NA|TRBJ2-3|TRBV25-1|TRBD2
TGTGCCAGCAGCCCGGAGGGGACTAGCGGGAGGGCTTCTACGCAGTATTTT
CASSPEGTSGRASTQYF
>NA|TRBJ1-4|TRBV4-2|NA
TGTGCCAGCAGCCGATCCCTCGGCAGTGGAGAAAAACTGTTTTTT
CASSRSLGSGEKLFF
>NA|TRBJ2-1|TRBV19|TRBD2
TGTGCCAGTAGTATCTATCCTGCTAGCGGGGCCTACAATGAGCAGTTCTTC
CASSIYPASGAYNEQFF
>NA|TRBJ2-1|TRBV29-1|TRBD2
TGCAGCGTTGATCTAGCGGGAGGATGGGACAATGAGCAGTTCTTC
CSVDLAGGWDNEQFF
>NA|TRBJ2-7|TRBV7-9|NA
TGTGCCAGCAGCTTAACAACAGACTATCCCTACGAGCAGTACTTC
CASSLTTDYPYEQYF
>NA|TRBJ2-7|TRBV18|TRBD1
TGTGCCAGCTCACCAAATGCAGACAGGGGACCCGAGCAGTACTTC
CASSPNADRGPEQYF
>NA|TRBJ2-7|TRBV15|TRBD1
TGTGCCACCAGCAGAGACGGGACAGGGGGCGAGCAGTACTTC
CATSRDGTGGEQYF
>NA|TRBJ1-2|TRBV6-1|NA
TGTGCCAGCAGTGACCGGACAGAACTATACGGCTACACCTTC
CASSDRTELYGYTF
>NA|TRBJ2-1|TRBV7-8|TRBD2
TGTGCCAGCAGCTTCGGATTTAGTGGCGGGAGGACAGACTACAATGAGCAGTTCTTC
CASSFGFSGGRTDYNEQFF
>NA|TRBJ2-1|TRBV28|NA
TGTGCCAGCAGTCTCCTAGGAAGCTCCTACAATGAGCAGTTCTTC
CASSLLGSSYNEQFF
>NA|TRBJ1-2|TRBV5-1|TRBD1
TGCGCCAGCAGCAAGACAGGGCAGGGCTACACCTTC
CASSKTGQGYTF
>NA|TRBJ2-3|TRBV19|TRBD2
TGTGCCAGTAGTATGATCGGGGGGACCCCAGATACGCAGTATTTT
CASSMIGGTPDTQYF
>NA|TRBJ2-3|TRBV5-1|NA
TGCGCCAGCAGCTGGCGACTAGTCGCTCCCGGAGATACGCAGTATTTT
CASSWRLVAPGDTQYF
>NA|TRBJ2-7|TRBV11-2|TRBD2
TGTGCCAGCAGCCCGGGGGTACTAGCGGGAGTGTGGTACGAGCAGTACTTC
CASSPGVLAGVWYEQYF
>NA|TRBJ2-1|TRBV18|TRBD2
TGTGCCAGCTCACCAGGGACTAGCGGGGGAAGGCTCTACAATGAGCAGTTCTTC
CASSPGTSGGRLYNEQFF
>once|TRBJ1-5|TRBV18|NA
TGTGCCAGCTCACCGACGTCCGGGGGAGACAATCAGCCCCAGCATTTT
CASSPTSGGDNQPQHF
>NA|TRBJ1-4|TRBV27|NA
TGTGCCAGCAGTTCCGGGAATGAAAAACTGTTTTTT
CASSSGNEKLFF
>NA|TRBJ1-2|TRBV5-4|NA
TGTGCCAGCAGCCTGATAGCGGCAGTAGGTCTTAACTATGGCTACACCTTC
CASSLIAAVGLNYGYTF
>NA|TRBJ2-7|TRBV4-2|TRBD2
TGTGCCAGCAGCCACCGGGGACTACCCTCCTACGAGCAGTACTTC
CASSHRGLPSYEQYF
>NA|TRBJ1-2|TRBV7-9|TRBD1
TGTGCCAGCAGCTTAGCAGCAGGGGGTTATGGCTACACCTTC
CASSLAAGGYGYTF
>NA|TRBJ2-7|TRBV5-6|NA
TGTGCCAGCAGCTTGCGGGCAGGGTCCTACGAGCAGTACTTC
CASSLRAGSYEQYF
>NA|TRBJ1-1|TRBV7-8|NA
TGTGCCAGCAGCTTAGCGCCAGCCGGGGTGGACACTGAAGCTTTCTTT
CASSLAPAGVDTEAFF
>NA|TRBJ1-3|TRBV11-2|NA
TGTGCCAGCAGCCCGGGACGGCTGCGGAGCACCATATATTTT
CASSPGRLRSTIYF
>NA|TRBJ2-7|TRBV5-6|NA
TGTGCCAGCAGCCGCAGCCGAGGGCAGTACTTC
CASSRSRGQYF